Below are 6 T cell receptor beta chains sequenced from a single sample in a study of blood T cells in healthy people across ages. Next came a second PCR, run for about 6 to 11 cycles, which used a sample-barcoded 5' primer along with a J-beta primer mix. TCRdb reanalysed the 5' RACE reads using MiXCR and keeps one entry per CDR3 protein. The data contain approximately 1,700,000 distinct CDR3 sequences, roughly two fifths of them singletons. The sample comprised blood. These receptors originate from a human donor in good health.

This clonotype has more than one count but fewer than ten. V and J are TRBV4-1 and TRBJ2-1, with a weak D call TRBD1 (5 bases). The germline V and J ends were trimmed by 8 bases and 9 bases, with 14 bases remaining between them. The CDR3 runs to 12 residues. The germline gives CDR1 MGHRA, CDR2 YSYEKL. The CDR3 coding sequence is TGCGCCAGCGGGGCAACCGGTGGTGAGCAGTTCTTC. It yields the protein CASGATGGEQFF.

The chain recombines TRBV3-1 with TRBJ1-2, with D unclear. This CDR3 spans 13 amino acids. Germline assignment: CDR1 LGHDT and CDR2 YNNKEL (reference sequence). Trimming pared 0 bases from V and 4 bases from J, leaving 6 bases between. CDR3 loop: CASSQERVYGYTF. The CDR3 bases are TGTGCCAGCAGCCAAGAGCGCGTCTATGGCTACACCTTC.

This clonotype has only a few counts. The V gene is TRBV3-1, the J gene TRBJ2-5; D is possibly TRBD1 (6 bases). Germline assignment: CDR1 LGHDT and CDR2 YNNKEL (reference sequence). The CDR3 spans 15 residues. Trimming stripped 1 base from V and 1 base from J, with 10 bases between. CDR3 amino acids: CASSQGAGVQETQYF. The DNA of the CDR3 is TGTGCCAGCAGCCAAGGGGCAGGGGTCCAAGAGACCCAGTACTTC.

This chain joins TRBV5-1 and TRBJ2-5; D gene ambiguous. The CDR3 is 15 residues long. Trimming removed 0 bases at V and 1 base at J, with 10 bases between. Germline-derived CDR1 and CDR2 are SGHRS and YFSETQ. The CDR3 DNA is TGCGCCAGCAGCTTGGGATCGAGCGTCCAAGAGACCCAGTACTTC. It yields the protein CASSLGSSVQETQYF.

Turning to this clonotype: It may be a read error: a sequence one base away is much more abundant. This chain links TRBV2 with TRBJ2-3, with D tentatively TRBD1 (6 bases). The germline CDR1 and CDR2 sequences are SNHLY and FYNNEI. V was clipped by 2 bases and J by 4 bases, with 7 bases between them. The CDR3 runs to 13 residues. This CDR3 is CASSEPGADTQYF. The CDR3 DNA sequence: TGTGCCAGCAGTGAACCAGGGGCAGATACGCAGTATTTT.

As to this clonotype: A much larger clone lies a single base off, so this may be a read error. The chain is built from TRBV3-1 and TRBJ1-2; D is ambiguous. The V end was cut by 2 bases, the J end by 10 bases, with 8 bases between. The CDR3 is 11 amino acids. CDR1 and CDR2 from the germline V gene are LGHDT and YNNKEL (reference sequence). DNA for the CDR3: TGTGCCAGCAGCCAATCGTCCGACTACACCTTC. This encodes CASSQSSDYTF.